These 4 T cell receptor beta chains were all obtained from the same sample, sequenced in a study of blood T cell repertoires in COVID-19. Profiled with immunoSEQ multiplex PCR; TCRdb holds only in-frame clones, not every one. Here the sample spans tens of thousands of clones, approximately 85% being singletons. The sample comprised peripheral blood. The receptor set was obtained from a human donor in a cohort sampled during active COVID-19.

The rearrangement links TRBV5-5 to TRBJ1-3, with unresolved D. This CDR3 is built from 16 residues. Per the germline V gene, CDR1 is SGHKS and CDR2 is YYEKEE (reference sequence). The V and J ends lost 4 bases and 1 base respectively, with 15 bases between them. CDR3 in DNA: TGTGCCAGCAGCCCACTGTGGGGAGGATCTGGAAACACCATATATTTT. Translated, it gives CASSPLWGGSGNTIYF.

This chain joins TRBV28 and TRBJ2-7, with 11 bases aligning to TRBD1. CDR3 length: 14 amino acids. CDR1 MDHEN and CDR2 SYDVKM come from the germline V gene. Trimming removed 6 bases from V and 6 bases from J; junction bases left unmatched: 7. This CDR3 is CASRERDRGFEQYF. DNA of the CDR3: TGTGCCAGCAGGGAGAGGGACAGGGGGTTCGAGCAGTACTTC.

This clone was picked up one time. The CDR3 DNA reads TGTGCCAGCAGCGTAGCGGGCGGGGGGGCCGCGGGCAATGAGCAGTTCTTC. Translated: CASSVAGGGAAGNEQFF. V is TRBV9 and J is TRBJ2-1; TRBD2 matches at 9 bases. The CDR3 loop spans 17 amino acids. Germline lookup yields CDR1 SGDLS and CDR2 YYNGEE. The ends lost 0 bases at V and 6 bases at J; junction bases unmatched: 10. The full variable domain, with the rest looked up from reference TRBV9 and TRBJ2-1, is DSGVTQTPKHLITATGQRVTLRCSPRSGDLSVYWYQQSLDQGLQFLIQYYNGEERAKGNILERFSAQQFPDLHSELNLSSLELGDSALYFCASSVAGGGAAGNEQFFGPGTRLTVL.

The V call is TRBV24-1, the J call TRBJ2-3; 8 bases are shared with TRBD1. The CDR3 is 14 amino acids. V was pared by 5 bases and J by 4 bases, with 4 bases of the junction left unmatched. In germline, CDR1 is KGHDR, CDR2 SFDVKD. The CDR3 nucleotides read TGTGCCACCAGTGGGGACAGGAAGGCAGATACGCAGTATTTT. Translated, it gives CATSGDRKADTQYF.